The clone carrying this TCR beta chain turned up a few times. Antigen specificity is unknown. The observed sequence ends 3 residues before the CDR3 terminus, with the missing tail filled in from the germline J gene. This entry belongs to a study of T cell clonality in common variable immunodeficiency. The study, taken as a whole, reports: Compared with controls, CVID subjects had fewer shared TCRbeta clones. In common variable immunodeficiency, TCR beta chains reportedly carried fewer deletions and N-nucleotide insertions. TCRbeta clonality was increased in CVID versus healthy controls.

Blood samples were heparinized, about 5 to 9 ml per donor. The protocol was immunoSEQ multiplex PCR, while the TCRdb copy is restricted to in-frame clones and leaves out a portion. The sample presents tens of thousands of clones, none singletons. CDR3 size: 15 residues. V dropped 6 bases and J dropped 2; count of bases not matched to a gene: 6. From germline, CDR1 is SGHAT and CDR2 FQDESV (reference sequence). The TCR originated in a person aged 18 to 75 in good health. The genes are TRBV11-1 and TRBJ2-3; TRBD2 matches 9 bases. The sample consisted of peripheral blood mononuclear cells. CDR3 bases read: TGTGCCAGCAGTCCGACTAGCGGTTACACAGATACG. Protein sequence: CASSPTSGYTDT. In full, the CDR3 is CASSPTSGYTDTQYF. The full variable domain, its missing parts supplied by reference TRBV11-1 and TRBJ2-3, is EAEVAQSPRYKITEKSQAVAFWCDPISGHATLYWYRQILGQGPELLVQFQDESVVDDSQLPKDRFSAERLKGVDSTLKIQPAELGDSAMYLCASSPTSGYTDTQYFGPGTRLTVL.